This T cell receptor (beta chain) was documented in a study of OX40 agonist ivuxolimab in advanced cancers. Regarding the study in general: Ivuxolimab was an agonistic, fully human IgG2 monoclonal antibody directed against OX40 (CD134), a costimulatory receptor. Partial responses occurred in three dose-escalation patients, of whom one had hepatocellular carcinoma and two had cutaneous melanoma. Intravenous ivuxolimab was administered to patients every 2 weeks at six dose levels: 0.01, 0.1, 0.3, 1.5, 3 and 10 mg/kg. The monotherapy dose-escalation portion (N ≈ 55 patients) of the phase I ivuxolimab trial is reported in the paper. Patients were allowed to have had prior anti-PD-1, anti-PD-L1 or anti-CTLA-4 therapy, and 30% to 50% of the dose-escalation patients had previously received checkpoint inhibitors. The point of sequencing TCRbeta in the periphery was to test whether ivuxolimab changed TCR sequence diversity and drove clonal T-cell expansion. A male proportion of 82.7% and a mean age of approximately 62 years, ranging from about 20 to 79, were recorded for the dose-escalation cohort. Among the approximately 50 dose-escalation patients, about 20 had hepatocellular carcinoma, 15 melanoma, 9 renal cell carcinoma and 9 head and neck cancer.

The trial excluded patients who had a history of autoimmune disease or who were on systemic immunosuppression. Peripheral blood for TCR sequencing was collected from all dose cohorts at baseline, on cycle 4 day 1, and on cycle 7 day 1. Samples came from an open-label, multicenter, first-in-human phase I dose-escalation trial of ivuxolimab. Adults with locally advanced or metastatic melanoma, renal cell carcinoma, hepatocellular carcinoma or head and neck squamous cell carcinoma were enrolled in the trial. CD4+ and CD8+ T cells were sorted separately from peripheral blood before TCR sequencing. Counted from cysteine to phenylalanine, this CDR3 has 15 amino acids. Here the CDR3 DNA is all that survives: 45 bases in frame from base 1. Per the germline V gene, SGHTA is the CDR1 and FQGNSA is the CDR2. For this chain, trimming is 5 bases at the V end and 7 bases at the J end, and the number of junction bases without a gene match is 8.

The study at large found these results: In the 0.1-3.0 mg/kg groups, partial responders had among the lowest normalized peripheral clonal expansion, particularly in CD8+ T cells. After ivuxolimab, CD8+ T cells had more expanded clones than CD4+ T cells on average. Low levels of normalized T-cell clonal expansion were also seen in some patients who did not respond. Which antigens the clonally expanded peripheral T cells were specific for was not determined. At doses of 0.1 to 3.0 mg/kg, clonal expansion of both CD4+ and CD8+ blood T cells was observed from baseline to week 6.

Genomic DNA was isolated from the sorted cells so that the TCRbeta CDR3 region could be sequenced. The immunoSEQ Assay was used for sequencing of TCRbeta CDR3 regions. In TCRdb, the immuneACCESS table is reduced to in-frame sequences with V and J assigned. These tables do not hold every clone; where another copy was compared, an unresolved V gene accounts for under half, and the others remain unexplained. Within this sample are fewer than 20,000 clones, with about 83% of them counted one time only. The ten largest clones capture about 12% of the sample. With respect to this clone: Which antigen it targets is not known. Base-call qualities are not available, and no considerably larger clone is one nucleotide away.

This receptor was identified in an adult with an advanced solid tumor such as melanoma, head and neck, liver or kidney cancer. The sample in question was CD4+ or CD8+ T cells sorted from blood, obtained in a trial of the OX40 agonist ivuxolimab. Recombination linked TRBV7-2 to TRBJ2-7; 13 nucleotides in the junction match TRBD2. The DNA sequence reads TGTGCCAGCAGCAACGGACTAGCGGGAGTATGGGAGCAGTACTTC. Its coded protein is CASSNGLAGVWEQYF. The CDR3, completed at both ends by the reference TRBV7-2 and TRBJ2-7 genes, gives the full variable domain GAGVSQSPSNKVTEKGKDVELRCDPISGHTALYWYRQSLGQGLEFLIYFQGNSAPDKSGLPSDRFSAERTGGSVSTLTIQRTQQEDSAVYLCASSNGLAGVWEQYFGPGTRLTVT.